This TCR beta chain was documented in a study of beta chain features in type 1 diabetes. Findings of the study overall: Insertions were fewer and deletions more numerous at VDJ junctions in type 1 diabetes patients. The study found that naive, central memory and Treg TCRB repertoires appeared more similar in patients than in healthy donors. Shorter TCRB CDR3s, moderately but significantly so, marked every one of the four CD4+ subsets in Type 1 diabetes patients.

A CD45RO/CCR7/CD25/CD127/CD95/CD27 panel sorted naive, central memory, regulatory and stem cell-like memory CD4+ cells. This clone was seen only a few times. No antigen is known for it. Isolated RNA was reverse transcribed in full, so expressed TCRB transcripts were sequenced. Read counts averaged roughly 3.7 million for samples of naive, central memory and regulatory T cells. Clones were sequenced by immunoSEQ multiplex PCR, and TCRdb holds only the in-frame ones, with some missing. This table has around 650,000 clones, approximately 13% appearing once. The V and J ends lost 5 bases and 1 base respectively, with 9 bases between them. CDR3 length equals 14 residues. Germline values: CDR1 SGHTA, CDR2 FQGNSA.

The chain has TRBV7-2 and TRBJ1-3; perhaps TRBD1 as D (6 bases). The sequence came from a man in his thirties or forties with type 1 diabetes. The sequencing input was naive CD4+ T cells from blood. CDR3 loop: CASSLTGSGNTIYF. The CDR3 nucleotides read TGTGCCAGCAGCCTGACAGGTTCTGGAAACACCATATATTTT.